A single sample is the source of the 11 T cell receptor beta chains below, sequenced in a study of graft-versus-host responses after intestinal transplantation. Their antigens are not known. Clones were sequenced by immunoSEQ multiplex PCR, and TCRdb holds only the in-frame ones, with some missing. Here the sample spans 90,000 to 120,000 clones, more than 75% being singletons. The sequences come from unstimulated CD4+ T cells sorted from spleen or lymph node cells, collected before intestinal transplant. The receptor set was obtained from a human donor who received an intestinal transplant.

Comments on this clone: Additional DNA sequences in this sample encode the identical CDR3. CDR3 in amino acids: CASRGSNQPQHF. CDR3 DNA: TGTGCCAGCCGGGGTAGCAATCAGCCCCAGCATTTT. The rearrangement uses TRBV2 and TRBJ1-5; D remains unclear. The CDR3 extends over 12 amino acids. Germline CDR1 and CDR2: SNHLY and FYNNEI. Trimming shortened V by 8 bases and J by 0 bases, and 5 bases separated the two germline ends.

The chain has TRBV11-1 and TRBJ1-2; 7 bases line up with TRBD1. CDR1 SGHAT and CDR2 FQDESV come from the germline V gene (reference sequence). The CDR3 is made up of 16 amino acids. With V trimmed by 3 bases and J by 4 bases, 11 bases remained unmatched. The CDR3 DNA reads as TGTGCCAGCAGCTTTTCGTCCGGGACAGCCGTCTATGGCTACACCTTC. Amino acids: CASSFSSGTAVYGYTF.

The rearrangement links TRBV5-1 to TRBJ1-4; D ambiguous. CDR1 SGHRS and CDR2 YFSETQ come from the germline V gene. CDR3 size: 14 residues. Trimming took off 2 bases at V and 2 bases at J, with 7 bases between the two ends. The CDR3 bases are TGCGCCAGCAGCTTCAAGGGTACTAATGAAAAACTGTTTTTT. This translates into CASSFKGTNEKLFF. Looking up the rest from reference TRBV5-1 and TRBJ1-4 gives the full variable domain: KAGVTQTPRYLIKTRGQQVTLSCSPISGHRSVSWYQQTPGQGLQFLFEYFSETQRNKGNFPGRFSGRQFSNSRSEMNVSTLELGDSALYLCASSFKGTNEKLFFGSGTQLSVL.

The genes are TRBV5-4 and TRBJ1-2; 8 bases fit TRBD1. Germline V gene sequence: CDR1 SGHNT, CDR2 YYREEE (reference sequence). This CDR3 spans 14 amino acids. After removal of 5 bases from V and 2 bases from J, the junction contained 5 bases not matched to a gene. The CDR3 coding sequence is TGTGCCAGCAGAGACAGGGGAGTGAACTATGGCTACACCTTC. This codes for CASRDRGVNYGYTF.

This clone was recorded a few times. The chain combines TRBV2 with TRBJ1-5, with a weak D call TRBD1 (6 bases). CDR3 length equals 14 residues. Trimming pared 5 bases from V and 2 bases from J, leaving 10 bases between. Germline CDR1 SNHLY, CDR2 FYNNEI. The CDR3 coding sequence is TGTGCCAGCAGTCAGGGGTCGGGCAATCAGCCCCAGCATTTT. Its protein product is CASSQGSGNQPQHF.

The chain combines TRBV10-1 with TRBJ2-5; D gene uncertain. Germline assignment: CDR1 WNHNN and CDR2 SYGVQD (reference sequence). The CDR3 totals 13 residues. Between the trimmed V and J ends, which lost 4 bases and 1 base, there was a span of 7 bases. CDR3 in DNA: TGCGCCAGCAGTGGAACGTTCCAAGAGACCCAGTACTTC. Translation gives CASSGTFQETQYF.

The chain joins TRBV10-3 to TRBJ2-1, with 8 bases lining up with TRBD2. Trimming cost V 2 bases and J 9 bases; bases outside gene matches: 3. The CDR3 loop spans 13 amino acids. The V gene's germline CDR1 is ENHRY and CDR2 SYGVKD. The CDR3 protein is CAISETSGGEQFF. The CDR3 nucleotides read TGTGCCATCAGTGAGACGAGCGGGGGTGAGCAGTTCTTC.

The chain recombines TRBV25-1 with TRBJ1-4, with 7 bases fitting TRBD1. This CDR3 has 14 residues. V lost 4 bases and J lost 4; bases outside the gene matches: 3. Looked up from germline, CDR1 is MGHDK and CDR2 is SYGVNS. CDR3 residues: CASSGGTVNEKLFF. Here the CDR3 DNA reads TGTGCCAGCAGTGGGGGGACAGTTAATGAAAAACTGTTTTTT. Full variable domain (remainder filled in from reference TRBV25-1 and TRBJ1-4): EADIYQTPRYLVIGTGKKITLECSQTMGHDKMYWYQQDPGMELHLIHYSYGVNSTEKGDLSSESTVSRIRTEHFPLTLESARPSHTSQYLCASSGGTVNEKLFFGSGTQLSVL.

This chain joins TRBV7-6 and TRBJ1-3; 9 positions match TRBD1. CDR1 SGHVS and CDR2 FNYEAQ come from the germline V gene. V gave up 5 bases and J gave up 4 bases; unmatched junction bases: 6. This CDR3 spans 15 amino acids. CDR3 sequence (DNA): TGTGCCAGCAGCCCACAGGGGGCGGGGGGAAACACCATATATTTT. It specifies CASSPQGAGGNTIYF.

The chain links TRBV6-1 to TRBJ1-2, with unresolved D. CDR1 is MNHNS and CDR2 is SASEGT in the germline V gene. This CDR3 is built from 11 residues. Trimming cost V 5 bases and J 1 base, with 2 bases left between them. CDR3 bases: TGTGCCAGCAGTTATAACTATGGCTACACCTTC. Translated: CASSYNYGYTF.

The rearrangement uses TRBV11-3 and TRBJ2-2; TRBD1 agrees at 7 bases. Per the germline V gene, CDR1 is SGHNT and CDR2 is YENEEA. V shed 2 bases and J 0 bases; nucleotides not matched to a gene: 9. This CDR3 region has 18 residues. Here the CDR3 reads CASSLNRWGQTNTGELFF. In nucleotides, the CDR3 is TGTGCCAGCAGCTTAAATCGGTGGGGACAGACGAACACCGGGGAGCTGTTTTTT.